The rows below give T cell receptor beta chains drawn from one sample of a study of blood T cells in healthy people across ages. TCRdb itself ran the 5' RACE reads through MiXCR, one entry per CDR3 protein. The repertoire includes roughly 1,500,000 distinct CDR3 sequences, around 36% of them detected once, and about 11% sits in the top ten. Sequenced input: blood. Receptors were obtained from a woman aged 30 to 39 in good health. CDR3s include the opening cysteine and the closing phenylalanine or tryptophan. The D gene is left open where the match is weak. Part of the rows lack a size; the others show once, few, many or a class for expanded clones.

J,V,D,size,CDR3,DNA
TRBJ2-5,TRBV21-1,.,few,CASSPKDRGGETQYF,TGTGCCAGCAGCCCAAAGGACAGGGGTGGAGAGACCCAGTACTTC
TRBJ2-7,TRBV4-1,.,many,CASSQERGGFYEQYF,TGCGCCAGCAGCCAAGAGCGGGGCGGTTTCTACGAGCAGTACTTC
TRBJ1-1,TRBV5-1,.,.,CASSQSGEVRGMTFF,TGCGCCAGCAGCCAGAGTGGGGAGGTTAGGGGGATGACTTTCTTT
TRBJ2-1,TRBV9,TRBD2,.,CASSVAGSGVYSEQFF,TGTGCCAGCAGCGTAGCTGGGAGCGGGGTTTACAGTGAGCAGTTCTTC
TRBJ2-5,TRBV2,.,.,CASSSARGSWETQYF,TGTGCCAGCAGTTCAGCTAGGGGCTCCTGGGAAACCCAGTACTTC
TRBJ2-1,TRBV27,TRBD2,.,CASSPRGLAGGPRNEQFF,TGTGCCAGCAGTCCCCGAGGACTAGCGGGAGGGCCCCGAAATGAGCAGTTCTTC
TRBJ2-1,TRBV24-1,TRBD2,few,CATSDPGLAGGSYNEQFF,TGTGCCACCAGTGACCCGGGACTAGCGGGGGGATCCTACAATGAGCAGTTCTTC
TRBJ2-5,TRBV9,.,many,CASSARLRETQYF,TGTGCCAGCAGCGCCCGACTACGAGAGACCCAGTACTTC
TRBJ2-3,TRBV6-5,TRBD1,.,CASSSLPGQGTDTQYF,TGTGCCAGCAGTTCACTGCCGGGACAGGGCACAGATACGCAGTATTTT
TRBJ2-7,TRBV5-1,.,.,CASRRSGTETYEQYF,TGCGCCAGCAGGCGTTCCGGGACGGAGACCTACGAGCAGTACTTC
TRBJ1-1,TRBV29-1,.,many,CSVLPGGFAEAFF,TGCAGCGTTCTGCCGGGGGGCTTCGCTGAAGCTTTCTTT
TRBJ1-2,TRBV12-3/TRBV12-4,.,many,CASSFEGSYGYTF,TGTGCCAGCAGTTTCGAGGGGAGCTATGGCTACACCTTC
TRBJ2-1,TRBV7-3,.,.,CASSSFKGEQFF,TGTGCCAGCAGCTCCTTTAAGGGTGAGCAGTTCTTC
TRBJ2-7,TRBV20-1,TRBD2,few,CSASGGRNSYEQYF,TGCAGTGCTAGTGGCGGGAGAAACTCCTACGAGCAGTACTTC
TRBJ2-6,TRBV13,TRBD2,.,CASSPLSGGAGANVLTF,TGTGCCAGCAGCCCCCTGAGCGGGGGGGCTGGGGCCAACGTCCTGACTTTC
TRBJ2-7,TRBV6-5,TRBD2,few,CASSSTGLARSGEQYF,TGTGCCAGCAGTTCGACCGGACTAGCACGGAGCGGCGAGCAGTACTTC
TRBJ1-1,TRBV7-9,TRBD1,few,CASSKGAMNTEAFF,TGTGCCAGCAGCAAGGGGGCCATGAACACTGAAGCTTTCTTT
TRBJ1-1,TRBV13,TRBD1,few,CASSPQGGRAEAFF,TGTGCCAGCAGCCCCCAGGGGGGGAGAGCTGAAGCTTTCTTT
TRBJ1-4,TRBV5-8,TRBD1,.,CASSLHRGYGEKLFF,TGTGCCAGCAGCTTGCACAGGGGATATGGGGAAAAACTGTTTTTT
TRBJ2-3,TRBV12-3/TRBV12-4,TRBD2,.,CASSLAFGLARADTQYF,TGTGCCAGCAGTTTAGCGTTTGGACTAGCGAGAGCAGATACGCAGTATTTT
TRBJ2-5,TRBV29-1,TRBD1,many,CSVRGQGSWETQYF,TGCAGCGTGCGGGGACAGGGGAGTTGGGAGACCCAGTACTTC
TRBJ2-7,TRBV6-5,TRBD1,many,CASSISGGPYEQYF,TGTGCCAGCAGCATCTCAGGGGGCCCCTACGAGCAGTACTTC
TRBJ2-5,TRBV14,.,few,CASSRRRPPGETQYF,TGTGCCAGCAGCCGACGCAGACCCCCGGGGGAGACCCAGTACTTC
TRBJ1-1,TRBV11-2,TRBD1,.,CASSPLGGQGRTEAFF,TGTGCCAGCAGCCCCCTAGGCGGACAGGGACGGACTGAAGCTTTCTTT
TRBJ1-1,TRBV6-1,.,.,CASSQPGHLIEAFF,TGCGCCAGCAGCCAACCGGGACACTTGATTGAAGCTTTCTTT
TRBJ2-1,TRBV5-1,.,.,CASNSNNNEQFF,TGCGCCAGCAACTCTAACAACAATGAGCAGTTCTTC
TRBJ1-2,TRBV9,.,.,CASSVGPGINYGYTF,TGTGCCAGCAGCGTAGGTCCAGGGATCAACTATGGCTACACCTTC
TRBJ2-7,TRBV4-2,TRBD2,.,CASSHIIAGGSRDEQYF,TGTGCCAGCAGCCACATCATAGCGGGAGGCAGTAGGGACGAGCAGTACTTC
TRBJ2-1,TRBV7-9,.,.,CASSPSGTRYNEQFF,TGTGCCAGCAGCCCGTCCGGGACACGTTACAATGAGCAGTTCTTC
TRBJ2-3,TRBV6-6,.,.,CASYAAPDTQYF,TGTGCCAGTTACGCAGCGCCAGATACGCAGTATTTT
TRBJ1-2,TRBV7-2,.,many,CASSPSFGYTF,TGTGCCAGCAGCCCTAGCTTCGGCTACACCTTC
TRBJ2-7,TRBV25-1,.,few,CASTQGGRAEQYF,TGTGCCAGCACCCAGGGGGGCAGGGCCGAGCAGTACTTC
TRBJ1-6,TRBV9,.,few,CASSVMDSSPLHF,TGTGCCAGCAGCGTTATGGACAGTTCACCCCTCCACTTT
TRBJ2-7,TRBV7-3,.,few,CASSLMASGSYEQYF,TGTGCCAGCAGCTTAATGGCCAGCGGGTCCTACGAGCAGTACTTC
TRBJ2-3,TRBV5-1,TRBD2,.,CASSPQREAPPSTDTQYF,TGCGCCAGCAGCCCTCAGCGGGAGGCCCCTCCTAGCACAGATACGCAGTATTTT
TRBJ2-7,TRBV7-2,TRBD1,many,CASSRDRDYEQYF,TGTGCCAGCAGCCGGGACAGAGACTACGAGCAGTACTTC
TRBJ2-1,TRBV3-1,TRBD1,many,CASSPGTGSNEQFF,TGTGCCAGCAGCCCAGGGACAGGGTCGAATGAGCAGTTCTTC
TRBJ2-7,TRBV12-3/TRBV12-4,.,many,CASSFSQGSYEQYF,TGTGCCAGCAGTTTTAGTCAGGGCTCCTACGAGCAGTACTTC
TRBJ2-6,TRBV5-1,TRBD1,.,CASSSLRTGRSGANVLTF,TGCGCCAGCAGCTCATTAAGGACAGGCCGCTCTGGGGCCAACGTCCTGACTTTC
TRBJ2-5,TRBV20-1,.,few,CSATDGETQYF,TGCAGTGCTACGGACGGAGAGACCCAGTACTTC
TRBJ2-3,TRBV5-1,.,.,CASRGVAGDGTDTQYF,TGCGCCAGCCGGGGGGTGGCAGGGGATGGCACAGATACGCAGTATTTT
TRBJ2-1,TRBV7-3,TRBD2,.,CASSPGGGAVNEQFF,TGTGCCAGCTCCCCGGGCGGGGGGGCCGTCAATGAGCAGTTCTTC
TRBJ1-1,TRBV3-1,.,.,CASRSDRGLRAFF,TGTGCCAGCAGGTCCGACAGAGGCCTACGGGCTTTCTTT
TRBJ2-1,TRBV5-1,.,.,CASTFQAGGRNEQFF,TGCGCCAGCACCTTCCAAGCAGGCGGCCGAAATGAGCAGTTCTTC
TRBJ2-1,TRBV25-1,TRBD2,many,CASRLAGDSYNEQFF,TGTGCCAGCAGACTAGCGGGGGACTCCTACAATGAGCAGTTCTTC
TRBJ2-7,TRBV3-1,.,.,CASSQIPSYEQYF,TGTGCCAGCAGCCAAATCCCCTCCTACGAGCAGTACTTC
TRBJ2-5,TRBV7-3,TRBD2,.,CASSLVGLAEGNEQYF,TGTGCCAGCAGCTTAGTGGGGCTAGCGGAAGGGAATGAGCAGTACTTC
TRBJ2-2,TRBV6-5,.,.,CASRPFRGLGGELFF,TGTGCCAGCAGACCATTCAGGGGTTTGGGCGGGGAGCTGTTTTTT